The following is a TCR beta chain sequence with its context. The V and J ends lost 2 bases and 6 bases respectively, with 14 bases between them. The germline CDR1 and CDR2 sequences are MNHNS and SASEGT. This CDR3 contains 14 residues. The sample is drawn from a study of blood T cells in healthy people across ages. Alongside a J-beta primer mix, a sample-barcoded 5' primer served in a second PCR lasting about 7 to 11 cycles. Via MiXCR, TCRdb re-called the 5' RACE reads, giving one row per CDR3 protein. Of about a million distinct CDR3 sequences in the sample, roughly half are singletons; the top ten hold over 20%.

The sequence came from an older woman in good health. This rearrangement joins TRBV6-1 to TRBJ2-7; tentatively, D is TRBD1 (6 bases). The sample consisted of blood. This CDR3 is CASSEHYRVGEQYF. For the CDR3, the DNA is TGTGCCAGCAGTGAACACTACAGGGTTGGCGAGCAGTACTTC.